The 23 T cell receptor beta chains listed next were all sequenced from one sample in a study of neurological immune-mediated disorders. TCRdb called the 5' RACE reads again in MiXCR, with one record for every CDR3 protein. The data hold approximately 30,000 distinct CDR3 sequences, with approximately 5% observed a single time. The source material was CD4+ T cells from blood. The receptors shown here come from a woman aged 45-60 years in good health.

This clonotype occurred many times. The chain employs TRBV18 and TRBJ2-1; 7 bases are shared with TRBD2. Trimming at V came to 0 bases and at J to 8 bases, leaving 13 bases not matched to a gene. The CDR3 loop spans 17 amino acids. Germline CDR1 KGHSH, CDR2 LQKENI. CDR3: CASSPPGGRLLGYEQFF. CDR3 sequence (DNA): TGTGCCAGCTCACCACCGGGCGGGAGACTGCTGGGCTATGAGCAGTTCTTC.

This clonotype was counted at least ten times. The chain links TRBV7-2 to TRBJ1-4, with TRBD1 as a possible D gene (6 bases). Trimming removed 3 bases at V and 8 bases at J, with 13 bases between. The CDR3 has 14 residues. CDR1 is SGHTA and CDR2 is FQGNSA in the germline V gene. The CDR3 loop is CASSLGASEEKLFF. CDR3 bases: TGTGCCAGCAGCTTGGGGGCTTCGGAGGAAAAACTGTTTTTT.

The sample holds many counts of this clonotype. The chain has TRBV29-1 and TRBJ1-2; 7 bases map to TRBD1. Trimming took 2 bases from V and 4 from J; bases not matched to a gene: 13. Germline V gene lookup returns CDR1 SQVTM and CDR2 ANQGSEA. The CDR3 length is 16 residues. The CDR3 nucleotides are TGCAGCGTTGAACGCAAGACAGGGCAGGAAGGCTATGGCTACACCTTC. Its protein is CSVERKTGQEGYGYTF.

This clonotype occurred many times. This chain joins TRBV9 and TRBJ1-6; 9 bases map to TRBD1. From germline, CDR1 is SGDLS and CDR2 YYNGEE. V shed 4 bases, J shed 9 bases, and the junction held 8 bases outside the gene matches. The CDR3 loop spans 15 amino acids. This CDR3 reads CASSHQQGAGSPLHF. The CDR3 DNA reads as TGTGCCAGCAGCCACCAACAGGGGGCCGGTTCACCCCTCCACTTT.

The chain has TRBV5-4 and TRBJ2-3; TRBD1 matches 7 bases. J was trimmed by 4 bases and V by 0 bases; bases with no gene match: 2. This CDR3 is built from 14 residues. The germline V gene encodes CDR1 SGHNT and CDR2 YYREEE (reference sequence). The CDR3 DNA reads as TGTGCCAGCAGCTTGGCTGGGACAGCAGATACGCAGTATTTT. Protein sequence: CASSLAGTADTQYF.

Regarding this clonotype: This sequence may be a read error, since a much larger clone differs from it by one base. CDR3 amino acids: CASGPEGTGGTIQYF. The CDR3 DNA sequence: TGTGCCAGCGGCCCCGAAGGGACTGGCGGTACCATTCAGTACTTC. This chain uses TRBV27 with TRBJ2-4; maybe TRBD2 (6 bases). Germline V gene lookup returns CDR1 MNHEY and CDR2 SMNVEV (reference sequence). Trimming removed 8 bases from V and 9 bases from J, with 23 bases in between. This CDR3 comprises 15 residues.

This clonotype was recorded at least ten times. J is TRBJ1-4 and V is TRBV18, with unresolved D. This CDR3 region has 13 residues. Germline V CDR1 and CDR2: KGHSH, LQKENI. Trimming stripped 1 base from V and 6 bases from J, with 6 bases between. CDR3 loop: CASSPRPDEKLFF. DNA for the CDR3: TGTGCCAGCTCACCACGCCCCGATGAAAAACTGTTTTTT.

V gene TRBV5-8 combines with J gene TRBJ2-1, with 13 bases lining up with TRBD2. Germline lookup yields CDR1 SGHTS and CDR2 YDEGEE. This CDR3 has 16 residues. V was clipped by 2 bases and J by 9 bases; unmatched bases: 8. The CDR3 loop reads CASSFLGLAGDTEQFF. CDR3 nucleotides: TGTGCCAGCAGCTTTCTTGGACTAGCGGGAGATACTGAGCAGTTCTTC.

There are many counts of this clonotype. The J gene is TRBJ1-1, the V gene TRBV27, with TRBD1 matching 10 bases. CDR3 size: 17 residues. Germline lookup yields CDR1 MNHEY and CDR2 SMNVEV (reference sequence). With 4 bases clipped from V and 4 bases from J, the junction kept 12 bases outside the gene matches. The CDR3 protein is CASSYSGTGVFGTEAFF. CDR3 DNA: TGTGCCAGCAGTTATTCCGGGACAGGGGTGTTCGGCACTGAAGCTTTCTTT.

This clonotype has at least ten counts. This chain uses TRBV6-5 with TRBJ2-3; perhaps TRBD1 as D (5 bases). The CDR3 totals 12 residues. Between the trimmed V and J ends, which lost 5 bases and 5 bases, there was a span of 8 bases. The germline V gene has CDR1 MNHEY and CDR2 SVGAGI. In DNA, the CDR3 is TGTGCCAGCAGTCGCCAGGGAGATACGCAGTATTTT. Protein: CASSRQGDTQYF.

This clonotype was found many times. The chain links TRBV2 to TRBJ1-5; tentative D call: TRBD1 (5 bases). Germline CDR1 reads SNHLY; CDR2 reads FYNNEI. CDR3 length: 17 residues. The germline V and J ends were trimmed by 4 bases and 0 bases, with 16 bases remaining between them. The DNA for the CDR3 is TGTGCCAGCAGTGGTCTCCAGGGAACTCTTAGCAATCAGCCCCAGCATTTT. Its protein product is CASSGLQGTLSNQPQHF.

This clonotype was counted at least ten times. This sequence joins TRBV19 and TRBJ2-7; a weak D match, TRBD1 (6 bases). In germline, CDR1 is LNHDA, CDR2 SQIVND (reference sequence). The CDR3 is made up of 14 amino acids. With 3 bases removed from V and 2 bases from J, the gap between germline ends came to 11 bases. The CDR3 nucleotides read TGTGCCAGTAGTATGACGACAGGCACCTACGAGCAGTACTTC. Protein: CASSMTTGTYEQYF.

This clonotype was found many times. The rearrangement joins TRBV29-1 to TRBJ2-1, with 11 bases aligning to TRBD2. V gave up 4 bases and J gave up 10 bases; unmatched junction bases: 6. This CDR3 contains 13 residues. Per the germline V gene, CDR1 is SQVTM and CDR2 is ANQGSEA. The CDR3 loop is CSVGGTSGKEQFF. As DNA, the CDR3 is TGCAGCGTTGGTGGGACTAGCGGAAAAGAGCAGTTCTTC.

This clonotype has a count of ten or more. The rearrangement links TRBV27 to TRBJ2-2; TRBD1 matches 7 bases. Germline V gives CDR1 MNHEY, CDR2 SMNVEV (reference sequence). The CDR3 covers 17 residues. V trimming: 6 bases; J trimming: 3 bases; junction bases outside the gene matches: 13. In DNA, the CDR3 is TGTGCCAGCAGCACGAGGCCTGACAGGGTTTACACCGGGGAGCTGTTTTTT. This encodes CASSTRPDRVYTGELFF.

This clonotype was seen many times. The CDR3 here is CSAGPAGQGAYEQYF. CDR3 DNA: TGCAGTGCTGGCCCCGCGGGACAGGGGGCTTACGAGCAGTACTTC. This rearrangement joins TRBV20-1 to TRBJ2-7; TRBD1 agrees at 12 bases. With 5 bases clipped from V and 4 bases from J, the junction kept 9 bases outside the gene matches. Germline CDR1 is DFQATT and CDR2 is SNEGSKA (reference sequence). The CDR3 extends over 15 amino acids.

This clonotype was recorded at least ten times. This chain links TRBV2 with TRBJ2-3; 9 positions agree with TRBD2. V was clipped by 1 base and J by 9 bases; unmatched bases: 11. Germline V CDR1 and CDR2: SNHLY, FYNNEI. The CDR3 totals 16 residues. The CDR3 bases are TGTGCCAGCAGTGAAGTTCGTGGCGGGGGGGGAGGCACGCAGTATTTT. It codes for CASSEVRGGGGGTQYF.

This clonotype was recorded at least ten times. The chain links TRBV6-5 to TRBJ2-1, with no clear D. Germline V lookup: CDR1 MNHEY, CDR2 SVGAGI. The CDR3 is made up of 15 amino acids. Trimming pared 4 bases from V and 5 bases from J, leaving 15 bases between. The CDR3 here is CASSLQRYMNNEQFF. CDR3 sequence (DNA): TGTGCCAGCAGTTTACAGCGTTATATGAACAATGAGCAGTTCTTC.

At least ten counts were recorded for this clonotype. The chain recombines TRBV10-3 with TRBJ1-4, with D unclear. The CDR3 is 14 amino acids. Germline loops: CDR1 ENHRY, CDR2 SYGVKD. Trimming left V 0 bases short and J 8 bases short, with 10 bases between. The CDR3 nucleotides read TGTGCCATCAGTGAGTCGTCTTTGGGGGAAAAACTGTTTTTT. This codes for CAISESSLGEKLFF.

This sequence joins TRBV6-2 or TRBV6-3 and TRBJ1-1; D remains unclear. The CDR3 has 12 amino acids. Germline CDR1 reads MNHEY; CDR2 reads SVGEGT. The CDR3 region is CVNKSVNTEAFF. CDR3 coding DNA: TGTGTCAACAAGAGTGTGAACACTGAAGCTTTCTTT.

This clonotype was observed at least ten times. The gene calls are TRBV20-1 and TRBJ1-5, with a possible D match to TRBD1 (6 bases). The CDR3 contains 16 residues. With 0 bases removed from V and 0 bases from J, the gap between germline ends came to 12 bases. Germline assignment: CDR1 DFQATT and CDR2 SNEGSKA (reference sequence). The CDR3 reads CSARDTGGFSNQPQHF. In DNA form, the CDR3 reads TGCAGTGCTAGAGATACTGGGGGCTTTAGCAATCAGCCCCAGCATTTT.

The table lists this clonotype with many counts. This sequence joins TRBV27 and TRBJ1-5; D may be TRBD1 (6 bases). The CDR3 spans 14 residues. Trimming shortened V by 3 bases and J by 5 bases, and 11 bases separated the two germline ends. CDR1 and CDR2 from the germline V gene are MNHEY and SMNVEV (reference sequence). The CDR3 DNA reads as TGTGCCAGCAGTTTGGACAGCAAATATCAGCCCCAGCATTTT. This sequence encodes CASSLDSKYQPQHF.

This clonotype was detected many times. This chain links TRBV27 with TRBJ2-3; TRBD2 matches at 9 bases. J gave up 5 bases and V 6 bases, and 6 bases lay outside the gene matches. The germline gives CDR1 MNHEY, CDR2 SMNVEV (reference sequence). CDR3 length: 14 amino acids. The CDR3 loop is CASRAAGGQDTQYF. The DNA for the CDR3 is TGTGCCAGCAGAGCAGCGGGAGGTCAAGATACGCAGTATTTT.

This clonotype was seen at least ten times. The chain links TRBV28 to TRBJ2-2, with 11 bases lining up with TRBD1. The CDR3 is made up of 14 amino acids. The ends lost 6 bases at V and 6 bases at J; junction bases unmatched: 3. Germline V lookup: CDR1 MDHEN, CDR2 SYDVKM. This chain's CDR3 is CASRWTGGSGELFF. The DNA for the CDR3 is TGTGCCAGCAGGTGGACAGGGGGCTCCGGGGAGCTGTTTTTT. Variable domain in full (rest from reference TRBV28 and TRBJ2-2): DVKVTQSSRYLVKRTGEKVFLECVQDMDHENMFWYRQDPGLGLRLIYFSYDVKMKEKGDIPEGYSVSREKKERFSLILESASTNQTSMYLCASRWTGGSGELFFGEGSRLTVL.